One and the same sample provided the 9 T cell receptor beta chains below, sequenced in a study of T cell responses to AZD1222 COVID-19 vaccine. Only in-frame clones appear in the TCRdb table, and some are missing; sequencing was by immunoSEQ multiplex PCR. The sample includes 100,000 to 150,000 clones, approximately 90% of them seen just once. Sequencing used peripheral blood, obtained on day 0 of AZD1222 vaccination. These TCRs come from an adult in good health.

The chain is built from TRBV9 and TRBJ1-2; possibly TRBD1 for D (6 bases). The V and J ends lost 1 base and 6 bases respectively, with 13 bases between them. This CDR3 spans 14 amino acids. CDR1 SGDLS and CDR2 YYNGEE come from the germline V gene. The CDR3 loop is CASSVLWGLNGYTF. DNA of the CDR3: TGTGCCAGCAGCGTATTGTGGGGGCTAAATGGCTACACCTTC. Variable domain in full (rest from reference TRBV9 and TRBJ1-2): DSGVTQTPKHLITATGQRVTLRCSPRSGDLSVYWYQQSLDQGLQFLIQYYNGEERAKGNILERFSAQQFPDLHSELNLSSLELGDSALYFCASSVLWGLNGYTFGSGTRLTVV.

The chain joins TRBV13 to TRBJ2-1; 10 bases align to TRBD2. Trimming at V came to 3 bases and at J to 4 bases, leaving 0 bases not matched to a gene. Germline V gene lookup returns CDR1 PRHDT and CDR2 FYEKMQ (reference sequence). The CDR3 loop spans 14 amino acids. CDR3 nucleotides: TGTGCCAGCAGCTTGACTAGCGGGTACAATGAGCAGTTCTTC. As protein: CASSLTSGYNEQFF.

In this sample, this clone turned up once. The chain couples TRBV9 to TRBJ1-2; no firm D call. The germline V gene encodes CDR1 SGDLS and CDR2 YYNGEE. CDR3 length: 12 amino acids. Trimming cost V 3 bases and J 4 bases, with 7 bases left between them. The CDR3 DNA is TGTGCCAGCAGCGGTCGGGTCTATGGCTACACCTTC. Translated: CASSGRVYGYTF. The entire variable domain, with the rest obtained from reference TRBV9 and TRBJ1-2, is as follows: DSGVTQTPKHLITATGQRVTLRCSPRSGDLSVYWYQQSLDQGLQFLIQYYNGEERAKGNILERFSAQQFPDLHSELNLSSLELGDSALYFCASSGRVYGYTFGSGTRLTVV.

This chain connects TRBV6-5 to TRBJ1-5; D is unclear. V lost 6 bases and J lost 7, with 7 bases in between. This CDR3 contains 11 residues. CDR1 MNHEY and CDR2 SVGAGI come from the germline V gene. DNA for the CDR3: TGTGCCAGCAGAATACACCAGCCCCAGCATTTT. It translates to CASRIHQPQHF.

The chain employs TRBV11-2 and TRBJ1-5, with D possibly being TRBD1 (6 bases). V lost 0 bases, J lost 4 bases, and 7 bases lay in between. CDR1 and CDR2 (germline): SGHAT, FQNNGV. This CDR3 comprises 14 residues. The CDR3 loop reads CASSLEGGNQPQHF. The DNA for the CDR3 is TGTGCCAGCAGCTTAGAAGGGGGGAATCAGCCCCAGCATTTT.

On this clone: One junction end does not reproduce the germline sequence, and a read error may be involved. This chain links TRBV6-5 with TRBJ2-7; D gene ambiguous. Germline V lookup: CDR1 MNHEY, CDR2 SVGAGI. The CDR3 spans 14 residues. The CDR3 DNA reads TGTGCCAGCACCCCGCCCGGGCACCCCTACGAACAGTACTTC. The encoded protein is CASTPPGHPYEQYF.

This chain connects TRBV5-6 to TRBJ2-7, with D unresolved. Between the trimmed V and J ends, which lost 4 bases and 1 base, there was a span of 3 bases. The CDR3 sequence is 11 residues long. Germline V lookup: CDR1 SGHDT, CDR2 YYEEEE. CDR3 protein: CASSASYEQYF. The CDR3 DNA follows: TGTGCCAGCAGCGCTTCCTACGAGCAGTACTTC.

The chain employs TRBV5-4 and TRBJ1-4; tentatively, D is TRBD1 (6 bases). Germline CDR1 SGHNT, CDR2 YYREEE (reference sequence). V was pared by 1 base and J by 6 bases, with 19 bases between. The CDR3 extends over 17 amino acids. Here the CDR3 DNA reads TGTGCCAGCAGCTTGAGGTCCCCTGGAGGGACACATGAAAAACTGTTTTTT. This gives the protein CASSLRSPGGTHEKLFF.

The chain employs TRBV11-1 and TRBJ2-3; no clear D. Germline loops: CDR1 SGHAT, CDR2 FQDESV (reference sequence). Deletions cut 1 base from V and 0 bases from J, with 11 bases between. CDR3 size: 16 residues. CDR3 nucleotides: TGTGCCAGCAGCTTAGAGGCATGGGGTAGCACAGATACGCAGTATTTT. Translated: CASSLEAWGSTDTQYF.